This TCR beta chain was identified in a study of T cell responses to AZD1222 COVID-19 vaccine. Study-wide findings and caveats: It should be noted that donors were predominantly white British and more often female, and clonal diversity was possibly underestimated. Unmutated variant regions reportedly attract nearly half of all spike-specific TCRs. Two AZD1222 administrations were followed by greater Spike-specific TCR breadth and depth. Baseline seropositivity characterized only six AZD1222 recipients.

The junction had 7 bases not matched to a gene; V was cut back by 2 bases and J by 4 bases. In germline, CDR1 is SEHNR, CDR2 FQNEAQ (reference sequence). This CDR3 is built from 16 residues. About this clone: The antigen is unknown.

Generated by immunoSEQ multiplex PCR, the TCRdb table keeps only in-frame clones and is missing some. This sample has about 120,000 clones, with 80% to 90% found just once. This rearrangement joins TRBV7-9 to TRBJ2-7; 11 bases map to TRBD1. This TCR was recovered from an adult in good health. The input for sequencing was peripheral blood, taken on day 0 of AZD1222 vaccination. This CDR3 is CASSLRTGTGGYEQYF. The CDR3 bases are TGTGCCAGCAGCTTACGAACCGGGACAGGGGGATACGAGCAGTACTTC.